The clone carrying this T cell receptor (beta chain) was observed once. The antigen remains undetermined. The data belong to a study of cytomegalovirus exposure and HLA in healthy donors. Study-wide points: Subsequent analysis of the approximately 110 validation repertoires found a tendency for first-cohort TCR clusters to co-occur.

V lost 4 bases and J lost 6, with 14 bases in between. The germline CDR1 and CDR2 sequences are SGHRS and YFSETQ. There are 14 residues in the CDR3. TCRdb keeps only in-frame clones here, not all; method: immunoSEQ multiplex PCR. The sample contains about 360,000 clones, 86% of which appear only once. Sequencing was carried out using PBMCs. This clonotype was obtained from a woman aged 18 to 35 in good health and CMV-seronegative. The chain carries TRBV5-1 and TRBJ2-1, with D possibly being TRBD2 (6 bases). The CDR3 DNA sequence: TGCGCCAGCAGCATTAGCGGCAAATCCAATGAGCAGTTCTTC. Protein: CASSISGKSNEQFF. Combining the CDR3 with reference TRBV5-1 and TRBJ2-1 gives the whole variable domain KAGVTQTPRYLIKTRGQQVTLSCSPISGHRSVSWYQQTPGQGLQFLFEYFSETQRNKGNFPGRFSGRQFSNSRSEMNVSTLELGDSALYLCASSISGKSNEQFFGPGTRLTVL.